The T cell receptor beta chain described here comes from a study of cytomegalovirus exposure and HLA in healthy donors. Primers included in the PCR were 60 Vbeta and 13 Jbeta primers. The method was immunoSEQ multiplex PCR; TCRdb's version includes in-frame clones alone and lacks a portion of them. The sample has just over 200,000 clones, 79% seen once. The CDR3 extends over 17 amino acids. The germline gives CDR1 LNHNV, CDR2 YYDKDF (reference sequence). With 5 bases clipped from V and 5 bases from J, the junction kept 11 bases outside the gene matches. Remarks on this clone: Its matching antigen is unknown.

General study points: Another analysis was done later, and it associated 16,951 TCR beta sequences with HLA alleles at 0.05 false discovery rate.

This clonotype was obtained from a man in his forties or fifties in good health and CMV-seronegative. The chain joins TRBV15 to TRBJ2-3; 12 bases align to TRBD1. The sample consisted of PBMCs. CDR3 DNA sequence: TGTGCCACCAGCCACGCCGGGACAGGGGGCTGGAGAGATACGCAGTATTTT. It yields the protein CATSHAGTGGWRDTQYF.